These 23 T cell receptor beta chains share one sample of origin, sequenced in a study of cytomegalovirus exposure and HLA in healthy donors. PCR used 60 Vbeta primers and 13 Jbeta primers. TCRdb's copy holds only in-frame clones and misses some; the assay was immunoSEQ multiplex PCR. The top ten clones hold 6.9% of a sample with approximately 110,000 clones, 80% of them seen once. Material: PBMCs. The receptors derive from a man aged 30-40 years in good health and CMV-seropositive.

The J gene is TRBJ1-3, the V gene TRBV6-6; TRBD1 is a possible D gene (5 bases). CDR1 and CDR2 from the germline V gene are MNHNY and SVGAGI (reference sequence). V lost 6 bases and J 0 bases, leaving 12 bases between the germline ends. This CDR3 region has 15 residues. CDR3 DNA sequence: TGTGCCAGCAGGCAACTCCAGGGCTCTGGAAACACCATATATTTT. The encoded protein is CASRQLQGSGNTIYF.

This rearrangement joins TRBV2 to TRBJ2-2; weak D call: TRBD1 (6 bases). V was pared by 7 bases and J by 0 bases, with 9 bases between. The CDR3 is 14 residues long. Germline loops: CDR1 SNHLY, CDR2 FYNNEI. CDR3 loop: CASKAGANTGELFF. CDR3 nucleotides: TGTGCCAGCAAGGCAGGGGCGAACACCGGGGAGCTGTTTTTT.

The CDR3 reads CASCAGDTEAFF. DNA of the CDR3: TGTGCCAGCTGTGCAGGGGACACTGAAGCTTTCTTT. J is TRBJ1-1 and V is TRBV6-5; tentative D call: TRBD1 (6 bases). This CDR3 has 12 residues. Trimming stripped 8 bases from V and 3 bases from J, with 10 bases between. Germline-derived CDR1 and CDR2 are MNHEY and SVGAGI.

The chain combines TRBV19 with TRBJ1-5; D might be TRBD1 (6 bases). This CDR3 contains 15 residues. Trimming removed 4 bases at V and 3 bases at J, with 13 bases between. Germline V gene data show CDR1 as LNHDA and CDR2 as SQIVND (reference sequence). The CDR3 sequence: CASSTRLGANQPQHF. The CDR3 nucleotides are TGTGCCAGTAGTACCCGCTTGGGGGCCAATCAGCCCCAGCATTTT.

The V gene is TRBV6-6, the J gene TRBJ1-1, with 7 bases fitting TRBD1. CDR1 and CDR2 from the germline V gene are MNHNY and SVGAGI (reference sequence). This CDR3 has 15 residues. With V trimmed by 4 bases and J by 1 base, 6 bases remained unmatched. Here the CDR3 reads CASSSPQGGNTEAFF. The DNA for the CDR3 is TGTGCCAGCAGTTCCCCTCAGGGGGGGAACACTGAAGCTTTCTTT.

Of note for this clone: A read error may account for a junction end that differs from germline. The chain is built from TRBV4-2 and TRBJ2-2; the match to TRBD2 covers 13 bases. The CDR3 is made up of 19 amino acids. Germline assignment: CDR1 LGHNA and CDR2 YNFKEQ. The CDR3 DNA reads as TGTGCCAGCAGTCAAGAGGATCGGACTAGCGGGGGGAACACCGGGGAGCTGTTTTTT. It specifies CASSQEDRTSGGNTGELFF.

CDR3 amino acids: CASQGFTYEQYF. The CDR3 bases are TGTGCCAGCCAGGGGTTCACCTACGAGCAGTACTTC. The chain is built from TRBV6-5 and TRBJ2-7; a weak D match, TRBD1 (6 bases). CDR3 size: 12 residues. CDR1 MNHEY and CDR2 SVGAGI come from the germline V gene. V dropped 8 bases and J dropped 2 bases, with 10 bases sitting between them.

The V and J genes are TRBV4-3 and TRBJ2-1, with a tentative D call TRBD2 (5 bases). Trimming took off 1 base at V and 2 bases at J, with 15 bases between the two ends. This CDR3 has 17 amino acids. The germline gives CDR1 LGHNA, CDR2 YSLEER. CDR3 bases: TGCGCCAGCAGCCAAGTCTTCGCGGGTTATACCTACAATGAGCAGTTCTTC. Translated: CASSQVFAGYTYNEQFF.

The CDR3 loop is CASSQNRRGDGNQPQHF. The CDR3 DNA is TGTGCCAGCAGCCAGAACCGGAGGGGAGATGGAAATCAGCCCCAGCATTTT. The chain carries TRBV7-8 and TRBJ1-5, with a weak D call TRBD1 (5 bases). Germline loops: CDR1 SGHVS, CDR2 FQNEAQ. Trimming removed 5 bases at V and 4 bases at J, with 21 bases between. The CDR3 is made up of 17 amino acids.

The chain is built from TRBV25-1 and TRBJ2-2; 11 bases line up with TRBD1. Trimming cost V 1 base and J 6 bases; bases outside gene matches: 4. Germline V gives CDR1 MGHDK, CDR2 SYGVNS. The CDR3 totals 16 residues. CDR3 in DNA: TGTGCCAGCAGTGAATCTCCGGGACAGGGGGCCGGGGAGCTGTTTTTT. It yields the protein CASSESPGQGAGELFF. Full variable domain (rest looked up from reference TRBV25-1 and TRBJ2-2): EADIYQTPRYLVIGTGKKITLECSQTMGHDKMYWYQQDPGMELHLIHYSYGVNSTEKGDLSSESTVSRIRTEHFPLTLESARPSHTSQYLCASSESPGQGAGELFFGEGSRLTVL.

The rearrangement uses TRBV7-2 and TRBJ1-1; D unresolved. This CDR3 has 13 residues. Trimming took off 4 bases at V and 2 bases at J, with 8 bases between the two ends. The germline gives CDR1 SGHTA, CDR2 FQGNSA. CDR3 amino acids: CASSSQPNTEAFF. The CDR3 region has the DNA TGTGCCAGCAGCTCACAGCCAAACACTGAAGCTTTCTTT.

V and J are TRBV6-6 and TRBJ1-1; D is unresolved. From germline, CDR1 is MNHNY and CDR2 SVGAGI (reference sequence). The CDR3 is 12 amino acids. V lost 5 bases to trimming and J lost 0 bases, with 4 bases between them. The DNA for the CDR3 is TGTGCCAGCAGTCGTTTGAACACTGAAGCTTTCTTT. Its translation is CASSRLNTEAFF.

This sequence joins TRBV19 and TRBJ1-2, with D possibly TRBD1 on 6 matching bases. Germline CDR1 LNHDA, CDR2 SQIVND (reference sequence). V lost 6 bases, J lost 4 bases, and 12 bases lay in between. This CDR3 has 13 residues. CDR3 in DNA: TGTGCCAGTAGGACCCGGGACACCTATGGCTACACCTTC. It specifies CASRTRDTYGYTF.

The chain's CDR3 is CASSSATGNQPQHF. In DNA form, the CDR3 reads TGTGCCAGCAGCTCCGCGACAGGGAATCAGCCCCAGCATTTT. This rearrangement joins TRBV11-2 to TRBJ1-5, with TRBD1 matching 7 bases. Germline V CDR1 and CDR2: SGHAT, FQNNGV. CDR3 length: 14 amino acids. Trimming at V came to 4 bases and at J to 4 bases, leaving 4 bases not matched to a gene.

This chain links TRBV19 with TRBJ1-5; 9 nucleotides match TRBD1. In germline, CDR1 is LNHDA, CDR2 SQIVND (reference sequence). V gave up 8 bases and J gave up 11 bases; unmatched junction bases: 13. The CDR3 is 14 residues long. CDR3 sequence (DNA): TGTGCCAGTCGGGACACAGGGGGCCCCCGAGCCCAGCATTTT. Amino acid sequence: CASRDTGGPRAQHF.

The chain carries TRBV2 and TRBJ1-1; 7 bases line up with TRBD1. Germline CDR1 and CDR2: SNHLY and FYNNEI. V trimming: 6 bases; J trimming: 8 bases; junction bases outside the gene matches: 9. This CDR3 comprises 13 residues. In nucleotides, the CDR3 is TGTGCCAGCAGCCTAGCGGGACAGCGGGAAGCTTTCTTT. Amino acids: CASSLAGQREAFF. Drawing the rest from reference TRBV2 and TRBJ1-1, the complete variable domain is EPEVTQTPSHQVTQMGQEVILRCVPISNHLYFYWYRQILGQKVEFLVSFYNNEISEKSEIFDDQFSVERPDGSNFTLKIRSTKLEDSAMYFCASSLAGQREAFFGQGTRLTVV.

The rearrangement joins TRBV7-3 to TRBJ2-1; 9 bases map to TRBD1. Germline values: CDR1 SGHTA, CDR2 FQGTGA. This CDR3 is built from 15 residues. J was trimmed by 4 bases and V by 4 bases; bases with no gene match: 5. The CDR3 sequence is CASSSPGQGYNEQFF. CDR3 nucleotide sequence: TGTGCCAGCAGCTCCCCGGGACAGGGATACAATGAGCAGTTCTTC.

In DNA, the CDR3 is TGTGCCAGCAGCCCAGACAGGGCCCACTCTGGAAACACCATATATTTT. Translated: CASSPDRAHSGNTIYF. This chain uses TRBV11-2 with TRBJ1-3, with 7 bases fitting TRBD1. With 5 bases clipped from V and 0 bases from J, the junction kept 7 bases outside the gene matches. The CDR3 has 16 amino acids. The germline CDR1 and CDR2 sequences are SGHAT and FQNNGV.

The chain couples TRBV5-5 to TRBJ1-4; possibly TRBD1 for D (5 bases). This CDR3 has 14 residues. CDR1 SGHKS and CDR2 YYEKEE come from the germline V gene (reference sequence). The V gene lost 0 bases and the J gene lost 7 bases, with 10 bases spanning the gap. In nucleotides, the CDR3 is TGTGCCAGCAGCTTGGTTTGGACACCTGAAAAACTGTTTTTT. Its translation: CASSLVWTPEKLFF.

This chain links TRBV6-1 with TRBJ2-4, with D maybe TRBD1 (6 bases). V lost 7 bases to trimming and J lost 0 bases, with 13 bases between them. CDR1 and CDR2 from the germline V gene are MNHNS and SASEGT. CDR3 length: 15 amino acids. The CDR3 DNA is TGTGCCAGCATCGGGACAAATCTAGCCAAAAACATTCAGTACTTC. Its protein is CASIGTNLAKNIQYF.

The rearrangement links TRBV25-1 to TRBJ1-1; D possibly corresponds to TRBD1 (5 bases). The CDR3 extends over 17 amino acids. Germline assignment: CDR1 MGHDK and CDR2 SYGVNS. V lost 4 bases, J lost 3 bases, and 21 bases lay in between. The CDR3 loop reads CASSGGRLGLYDTEAFF. The DNA for the CDR3 is TGTGCCAGCAGTGGGGGGAGGTTAGGTCTCTATGACACTGAAGCTTTCTTT.

V and J are TRBV7-9 and TRBJ2-3, with D unclear. The CDR3 has 13 residues. Trimming shortened V by 5 bases and J by 2 bases, and 8 bases separated the two germline ends. The germline V gene encodes CDR1 SEHNR and CDR2 FQNEAQ (reference sequence). In nucleotides, the CDR3 is TGTGCCAGCAGCCCCGGGTCCACAGATACGCAGTATTTT. Translation: CASSPGSTDTQYF.

The gene calls are TRBV5-1 and TRBJ1-2, with D possibly being TRBD1 (5 bases). Trimming left V 4 bases short and J 2 bases short, with 15 bases between. This CDR3 is built from 15 residues. Germline V lookup: CDR1 SGHRS, CDR2 YFSETQ. The DNA for the CDR3 is TGCGCCAGCAGCACCTCCGGGACTCTAAACTATGGCTACACCTTC. Residues: CASSTSGTLNYGYTF.